This T cell receptor (beta chain) was recorded in a study of T cell responses to AZD1222 COVID-19 vaccine. The data were produced by immunoSEQ multiplex PCR, yet TCRdb's version contains in-frame clones alone and is incomplete. The sample has tens of thousands of clones, about 89% seen once. V lost 0 bases and J lost 7, with 15 bases in between. CDR1 is MNHEY, CDR2 SMNVEV, per germline (reference sequence). The CDR3 has 16 residues. This receptor was identified in an adult who received the AZD1222 COVID-19 vaccine. The source material was peripheral blood, sampled 28 days after the second AZD1222 dose. This chain connects TRBV27 to TRBJ2-2, with D possibly matching TRBD1 (5 bases). The CDR3 sequence is CASSLSWTPEGGELFF. CDR3 nucleotides: TGTGCCAGCAGTTTATCGTGGACACCAGAAGGCGGGGAGCTGTTTTTT.